This record looks at one TCR beta chain sequence and its context. Its antigen is as yet unknown. The CDR3 sequence is 17 residues long. Trimming shortened V by 1 base and J by 4 bases, and 17 bases separated the two germline ends. CDR1 and CDR2 from the germline V gene are SGHNT and YYREEE (reference sequence). The data stem from a study of cytomegalovirus exposure and HLA in healthy donors. Study-wide results and caveats: It is likely that the observed cluster of highly shared sequence variants was a sequencing artifact. In a later analysis, common viral pathogens appeared linked to several of the most significant clusters. In vitro confirmation showed three CMV-associated chains to be CMV antigen specific.

PCR amplification relied on 60 Vbeta primers (plus 13 Jbeta primers). Data came from immunoSEQ multiplex PCR; TCRdb stores just in-frame clones and leaves some out. This table has fewer than 50,000 clones, under 70% appearing once. The material sequenced was PBMCs. V and J are TRBV5-4 and TRBJ2-2; possible D gene TRBD2, 6 bases. The receptor's source is a man aged 60-69 years in good health and CMV-seropositive. The CDR3 DNA reads as TGTGCCAGCAGCTTGTATGGGAAGAGCGGGCCCACCGGGGAGCTGTTTTTT. Protein sequence: CASSLYGKSGPTGELFF.